The T cell receptor beta chain described here comes from a study of blood T cell repertoires in COVID-19. Measured with immunoSEQ multiplex PCR; TCRdb has only the in-frame clones, and not every one. The table shows hundreds of thousands of clones, with roughly nine tenths occurring only once. This CDR3 comprises 11 residues. Trimming left V 5 bases short and J 6 bases short, with 5 bases between. This chain joins TRBV12-3 or TRBV12-4 and TRBJ1-5; D unresolved. The sequence derives from a man between 60 and 75 years old who had recovered from COVID-19. Sequenced material: PBMCs or T cells enriched from blood (not recorded which). CDR3 protein: CASSGSQPQHF. The CDR3 bases are TGTGCCAGCAGTGGGAGTCAGCCCCAGCATTTT.